A single sample gave rise to the 19 T cell receptor beta chains below, sequenced in a study of PD-1 blockade in mismatch repair-deficient tumors. Assay: immunoSEQ multiplex PCR; the TCRdb copy retains only in-frame clones and omits some. Here the sample spans around 120,000 clones, roughly 90% being singletons. Specimen: peripheral blood, collected roughly 70 weeks after starting pembrolizumab. All receptors derive from an adult with mismatch repair-deficient cancer.

The chain links TRBV7-2 to TRBJ2-5, with 11 bases that match TRBD1. The V and J ends lost 5 bases and 3 bases, in that order; junction bases with no gene match: 5. The CDR3 extends over 15 amino acids. Germline assignment: CDR1 SGHTA and CDR2 FQGNSA. CDR3 sequence: CASSRDRGSEETQYF. The CDR3 DNA sequence: TGTGCCAGCAGCAGGGACAGGGGGTCGGAAGAGACCCAGTACTTC.

This clone was picked up a small number of times. The rearrangement joins TRBV15 to TRBJ2-5, with D perhaps matching TRBD1 (5 bases). V dropped 1 base and J dropped 3 bases, with 12 bases sitting between them. The CDR3 spans 15 residues. The V gene's germline CDR1 is LNHNV and CDR2 YYDKDF (reference sequence). The CDR3 here is CATSRGPTREETQYF. The CDR3 DNA reads as TGTGCCACCAGCAGAGGGCCAACCAGGGAAGAGACCCAGTACTTC.

V gene TRBV7-2 combines with J gene TRBJ1-2; TRBD1 matches 7 bases. The J segment lost 5 bases and the V segment lost 5 bases, leaving 5 bases of the junction unmatched. The CDR3 consists of 13 residues. From germline, CDR1 is SGHTA and CDR2 FQGNSA. CDR3 DNA sequence: TGTGCCAGCAGCCCCACAGGGGAGTATGGCTACACCTTC. Translation: CASSPTGEYGYTF.

The gene calls are TRBV5-6 and TRBJ1-5; the D gene is possibly TRBD1 (5 bases). The CDR3 runs to 15 residues. CDR1 is SGHDT, CDR2 YYEEEE, per germline. The V end lost 0 bases, the J end lost 5 bases, and 12 bases lay between the germline ends. CDR3 amino acids: CASSLGTGFYQPQHF. Written as DNA, the CDR3 is TGTGCCAGCAGCTTGGGAACAGGTTTTTATCAGCCCCAGCATTTT.

The J gene is TRBJ2-5, the V gene TRBV6-1, with D possibly being TRBD1 or TRBD2 (5 bases each). V was shortened by 3 bases and J by 5 bases, with 13 bases between the two germline ends. The CDR3 loop spans 14 amino acids. CDR1 is MNHNS, CDR2 SASEGT, per germline. For the CDR3, the DNA is TGTGCCAGCAGTGAGGGGGTGGGGACGGAGACCCAGTACTTC. Amino acid sequence: CASSEGVGTETQYF.

J is TRBJ1-2 and V is TRBV5-1; perhaps TRBD1 as D (5 bases). The CDR3 runs 17 residues. V lost 0 bases and J lost 8, with 23 bases in between. Germline V gene lookup returns CDR1 SGHRS and CDR2 YFSETQ. The CDR3, as DNA: TGCGCCAGCAGCTTGGAAGGTGGCGGTCCAGGGTTGATCGGCTACACCTTC. This sequence encodes CASSLEGGGPGLIGYTF.

J is TRBJ2-5 and V is TRBV7-9; 7 bases fit TRBD1. CDR1 is SEHNR, CDR2 FQNEAQ, per germline (reference sequence). The CDR3 consists of 14 residues. With V trimmed by 4 bases and J by 5 bases, 7 bases remained unmatched. The CDR3 region has the DNA TGTGCCAGCAGCTACCTGGACAGGAAGGAGACCCAGTACTTC. Protein sequence: CASSYLDRKETQYF.

This chain links TRBV5-1 with TRBJ2-3, with D possibly being TRBD1 or TRBD2 (6 bases each). Looked up from germline, CDR1 is SGHRS and CDR2 is YFSETQ. The V and J ends lost 3 bases and 5 bases respectively, with 19 bases between them. The CDR3 spans 16 residues. DNA of the CDR3: TGCGCCAGCAGCTCGGGATCGGGGGCGATTCAAGATACGCAGTATTTT. Its protein product is CASSSGSGAIQDTQYF.

This sequence joins TRBV28 and TRBJ2-3; maybe TRBD1 (6 bases). The V end was cut by 5 bases, the J end by 1 base, with 16 bases between. This CDR3 comprises 16 residues. Germline V gives CDR1 MDHEN, CDR2 SYDVKM. The CDR3 sequence: CASSEQAGVRTDTQYF. The CDR3 DNA follows: TGTGCCAGCAGTGAACAAGCAGGGGTTCGCACAGATACGCAGTATTTT.

This clone was detected once. This sequence joins TRBV10-3 and TRBJ2-3; D is unresolved. The germline V and J ends were trimmed by 4 bases and 0 bases, with 8 bases remaining between them. Germline CDR1 reads ENHRY; CDR2 reads SYGVKD. The CDR3 sequence is 14 residues long. CDR3 bases: TGTGCCATCAGTGCTACGATCAGCACAGATACGCAGTATTTT. This gives the protein CAISATISTDTQYF.

The chain has TRBV29-1 and TRBJ1-2, with 8 positions matching TRBD1. The CDR3 runs 13 residues. V was pared by 7 bases and J by 6 bases, with 10 bases of the junction left unmatched. Germline V lookup: CDR1 SQVTM, CDR2 ANQGSEA. CDR3 DNA: TGCAGCGCTTCGGACAGGGTAATCGATGGCTACACCTTC. It codes for CSASDRVIDGYTF.

The V gene is TRBV30, the J gene TRBJ2-5; possibly TRBD1 for D (6 bases). Per the germline V gene, CDR1 is GTSNPN and CDR2 is SVGIG (reference sequence). V was cut by 0 bases and J by 2 bases, with 16 bases left in between. The CDR3 sequence is 16 residues long. The CDR3 DNA reads TGTGCCTGGAGTGTAGACAGGATAATCCTACAAGAGACCCAGTACTTC. Its translation: CAWSVDRIILQETQYF.

J is TRBJ2-2 and V is TRBV10-3; D remains unclear. Germline V gives CDR1 ENHRY, CDR2 SYGVKD. This CDR3 comprises 17 residues. V lost 4 bases and J lost 0, with 15 bases in between. For the CDR3, the DNA is TGTGCCATCAGTGTTGTGGCAGTTCCTTCGAACACCGGGGAGCTGTTTTTT. Its protein product is CAISVVAVPSNTGELFF.

V usage is TRBV5-1 and J usage is TRBJ1-1; D not certain. The CDR3 sequence is 15 residues long. The V end was cut by 2 bases, the J end by 6 bases, with 17 bases between. Germline-derived CDR1 and CDR2 are SGHRS and YFSETQ. CDR3 coding DNA: TGCGCCAGCAGCTTAAGGATAAGGACGGACGCTGAAGCTTTCTTT. It translates to CASSLRIRTDAEAFF. Full variable domain (outside the CDR3, taken from reference TRBV5-1 and TRBJ1-1): KAGVTQTPRYLIKTRGQQVTLSCSPISGHRSVSWYQQTPGQGLQFLFEYFSETQRNKGNFPGRFSGRQFSNSRSEMNVSTLELGDSALYLCASSLRIRTDAEAFFGQGTRLTVV.

A few counts support this clone. The chain uses TRBV11-2 and TRBJ2-7, with a possible D match to TRBD1 (6 bases). V was clipped by 5 bases and J by 3 bases, with 14 bases between them. CDR1 SGHAT and CDR2 FQNNGV come from the germline V gene. This CDR3 is 14 amino acids long. The CDR3 loop is CASSALGQRYEQYF. In DNA, the CDR3 is TGTGCCAGCAGCGCTTTAGGACAGCGCTACGAGCAGTACTTC.

This clone was picked up one time. The chain links TRBV27 to TRBJ2-5; TRBD1 matches at 8 bases. The germline CDR1 and CDR2 sequences are MNHEY and SMNVEV (reference sequence). CDR3 size: 15 residues. J was trimmed by 4 bases and V by 5 bases; bases with no gene match: 9. The CDR3: CASSKLTGVRETQYF. The DNA of the CDR3 is TGTGCCAGCAGTAAATTGACAGGGGTGAGAGAGACCCAGTACTTC.

The chain links TRBV28 to TRBJ1-3, with 8 positions matching TRBD1. Germline CDR1 reads MDHEN; CDR2 reads SYDVKM. J was trimmed by 0 bases and V by 2 bases; bases with no gene match: 12. This CDR3 comprises 19 residues. The CDR3 protein is CASSLPRSGGGSSGNTIYF. CDR3 nucleotides: TGTGCCAGCAGTTTACCCCGGTCAGGGGGCGGTAGCTCTGGAAACACCATATATTTT. The full variable domain, in which reference TRBV28 and TRBJ1-3 provide the parts outside the CDR3, is DVKVTQSSRYLVKRTGEKVFLECVQDMDHENMFWYRQDPGLGLRLIYFSYDVKMKEKGDIPEGYSVSREKKERFSLILESASTNQTSMYLCASSLPRSGGGSSGNTIYFGEGSWLTVV.

The genes are TRBV28 and TRBJ2-5; 9 nucleotides match TRBD1. The germline V gene has CDR1 MDHEN and CDR2 SYDVKM. Trimming cost V 6 bases and J 7 bases; bases outside gene matches: 18. The CDR3 loop spans 17 amino acids. This CDR3 reads CASRTRDRDPQVGTQYF. DNA for the CDR3: TGTGCCAGCAGGACCCGGGACAGGGACCCCCAAGTTGGGACCCAGTACTTC.

The chain joins TRBV10-1 to TRBJ2-1; TRBD1 is a possible D gene (6 bases). With 8 bases removed from V and 7 bases from J, the gap between germline ends came to 18 bases. This CDR3 is built from 14 residues. Germline V gives CDR1 WNHNN, CDR2 SYGVQD (reference sequence). The DNA for the CDR3 is TGCGCCAGCGGGGACACCCCCAAACTAAATGAGCAGTTCTTC. The encoded protein is CASGDTPKLNEQFF.